Following are 20 T cell receptor beta chains from one sample sequenced in a study of shared clonotypes between healthy human individuals. Naivety among CD8 cells was defined by CD45RO negativity and positive CCR7 selection, thereby excluding terminally differentiated effector memory CD45RA+ cells. The data were produced by immunoSEQ multiplex PCR, yet TCRdb's version contains in-frame clones alone and is incomplete. The sample holds about 1,800,000 clones, approximately 94% seen once. Sequencing was performed on naive CD8+ T cells sorted from blood. Every receptor here comes from a man between 18 and 35 years old in good health.

This clone came up a few times. This sequence joins TRBV5-8 and TRBJ2-7; no clear D gene. Germline V CDR1 and CDR2: SGHTS, YDEGEE. CDR3 length: 17 amino acids. V dropped 3 bases and J dropped 0 bases, with 19 bases sitting between them. CDR3 in amino acids: CASSSGSQLEGSYEQYF. Here the CDR3 DNA reads TGTGCCAGCAGCTCCGGGTCACAGCTGGAAGGCTCCTACGAGCAGTACTTC.

The V and J genes are TRBV10-3 and TRBJ1-1; 7 bases match TRBD1. Germline trimming cut 2 bases from V and 5 bases from J; bases unmatched to any gene: 8. The CDR3 is 15 amino acids. Germline V gene lookup returns CDR1 ENHRY and CDR2 SYGVKD. CDR3 nucleotide sequence: TGTGCCATCAGTGAGGTATGGACAGGCGGGACTGAAGCTTTCTTT. Protein: CAISEVWTGGTEAFF.

On this clone: In the same sample, other DNA sequences code for this CDR3. This rearrangement joins TRBV4-1 to TRBJ2-2; D remains ambiguous. In germline, CDR1 is MGHRA, CDR2 YSYEKL. The V end was cut by 3 bases, the J end by 5 bases, with 7 bases between. This CDR3 spans 13 amino acids. The CDR3: CASSQRGTGELFF. Here the CDR3 DNA reads TGCGCCAGCAGCCAGCGAGGAACCGGGGAGCTGTTTTTT.

For this clone: This specimen includes other DNA sequences encoding the same CDR3. The V gene is TRBV4-1, the J gene TRBJ2-7; tentative D call: TRBD2 (5 bases). Germline V lookup: CDR1 MGHRA, CDR2 YSYEKL. V was trimmed by 6 bases and J by 3 bases, leaving 12 bases between them. CDR3 length: 13 residues. In DNA form, the CDR3 reads TGCGCCAGCAGTCTAACCGGGGACTACGAGCAGTACTTC. Protein product: CASSLTGDYEQYF.

The chain employs TRBV5-1 and TRBJ1-1; possible D gene TRBD1, 5 bases. The CDR3 has 13 residues. Germline lookup yields CDR1 SGHRS and CDR2 YFSETQ. Trimming cost V 5 bases and J 3 bases, with 11 bases left between them. Here the CDR3 DNA reads TGCGCCAGCAGGGAAGGGGCTGACACTGAAGCTTTCTTT. Its translation: CASREGADTEAFF.

The gene calls are TRBV2 and TRBJ1-4, with D possibly being TRBD1 (5 bases). Trimming took 7 bases from V and 10 from J, leaving 13 bases between them. This CDR3 has 12 residues. Germline V gene lookup returns CDR1 SNHLY and CDR2 FYNNEI. The chain's CDR3 is CASTDPRGKLFF. CDR3 sequence (DNA): TGTGCCAGCACGGACCCAAGGGGAAAACTGTTTTTT.

This chain connects TRBV4-3 to TRBJ2-7; 8 nucleotides match TRBD1. The CDR3 is 15 residues long. In germline, CDR1 is LGHNA, CDR2 YSLEER. The V gene end was trimmed by 0 bases and the J gene end by 7 bases; junction bases not matched to a gene: 8. In nucleotides, the CDR3 is TGCGCCAGCAGCCAAGATAGGCAGGGGGCTAGGGAGCAGTACTTC. Encoded protein: CASSQDRQGAREQYF.

V gene TRBV5-4 combines with J gene TRBJ2-7, with TRBD2 matching over 10 bases. This CDR3 has 15 residues. V was clipped by 4 bases and J by 0 bases; unmatched bases: 4. Germline V gene data show CDR1 as SGHNT and CDR2 as YYREEE (reference sequence). The CDR3 loop is CASSPGTSASYEQYF. The CDR3 DNA follows: TGTGCCAGCAGCCCCGGGACTAGCGCCTCCTACGAGCAGTACTTC.

The J gene is TRBJ1-2, the V gene TRBV11-2, with TRBD1 identical over 7 bases. The CDR3 has 17 residues. Per germline, CDR1 SGHAT and CDR2 FQNNGV. Unmatched junction bases numbered 12, after V lost 4 bases and J lost 1 base. This chain's CDR3 is CASSSAARGQINYGYTF. CDR3 DNA sequence: TGTGCCAGCAGCTCAGCCGCGAGGGGACAGATTAACTATGGCTACACCTTC.

The V and J genes are TRBV11-2 and TRBJ1-1; D is unclear. The length of the CDR3 is 14 residues. Trimming shortened V by 3 bases and J by 1 base, and 9 bases separated the two germline ends. The germline V gene has CDR1 SGHAT and CDR2 FQNNGV. Here the CDR3 reads CASSFGIPNTEAFF. The CDR3 DNA reads as TGTGCCAGCAGCTTCGGGATTCCGAACACTGAAGCTTTCTTT.

The chain joins TRBV30 to TRBJ2-7; D may match TRBD1 or TRBD2 (5 bases each). The germline V gene encodes CDR1 GTSNPN and CDR2 SVGIG (reference sequence). V was clipped by 4 bases and J by 5 bases, with 27 bases between them. The length of the CDR3 is 17 residues. CDR3 protein: CAWIPYLYGTGPDEQYF. The CDR3 bases are TGTGCCTGGATTCCATATTTGTATGGGACGGGCCCCGACGAGCAGTACTTC.

The chain recombines TRBV6-4 with TRBJ1-6, with D perhaps TRBD1 (5 bases). CDR3 length: 14 amino acids. V lost 5 bases to trimming and J lost 10 bases, with 15 bases between them. Per germline, CDR1 MRHNA and CDR2 SNTAGT. CDR3 nucleotides: TGTGCCAGCAGTTCCGACAGCCTGGGGTCACCCCTCCACTTT. Amino acids: CASSSDSLGSPLHF.

The chain has TRBV27 and TRBJ2-3; D call uncertain. Germline lookup yields CDR1 MNHEY and CDR2 SMNVEV (reference sequence). This CDR3 comprises 14 residues. Trimming cost V 5 bases and J 0 bases, with 9 bases left between them. As DNA, the CDR3 is TGTGCCAGCAGTGTCCGATATAGCACAGATACGCAGTATTTT. Protein product: CASSVRYSTDTQYF.

The chain carries TRBV4-3 and TRBJ2-5, with D perhaps being TRBD1 or TRBD2 (6 bases each). With 1 base removed from V and 3 bases from J, the gap between germline ends came to 15 bases. The CDR3 sequence is 16 residues long. CDR1 LGHNA and CDR2 YSLEER come from the germline V gene. Here the CDR3 DNA reads TGCGCCAGCAGCCAAGTATGGGGGGCCGATAAAGAGACCCAGTACTTC. Translating gives CASSQVWGADKETQYF.

CDR3 sequence reads: CASSPDRGLTGELFF. In DNA form, the CDR3 reads TGCGCCAGCAGCCCTGACAGGGGGCTGACCGGGGAGCTGTTTTTT. This chain joins TRBV4-3 and TRBJ2-2, with 10 nucleotides matching TRBD1. Germline CDR1 is LGHNA and CDR2 is YSLEER. CDR3 size: 15 residues. V lost 4 bases, J lost 5 bases, and 4 bases stayed unmatched.

The rearrangement links TRBV5-6 to TRBJ2-7; 10 bases are a match to TRBD2. V gave up 5 bases and J gave up 5 bases; unmatched junction bases: 4. This CDR3 contains 13 residues. Germline V lookup: CDR1 SGHDT, CDR2 YYEEEE. CDR3: CASSPGTSDEQYF. CDR3 nucleotide sequence: TGTGCCAGCAGTCCTGGGACTAGCGACGAGCAGTACTTC.

V and J are TRBV6-5 and TRBJ2-1, with TRBD2 identical over 7 bases. V lost 8 bases and J lost 2; bases outside the gene matches: 6. The CDR3 is 14 amino acids. Germline loops: CDR1 MNHEY, CDR2 SVGAGI. The CDR3 region has the DNA TGTGCCAGCCGGTCGGGGAGGGCCTACAATGAGCAGTTCTTC. Its protein product is CASRSGRAYNEQFF.

The chain has TRBV15 and TRBJ2-3; D might be TRBD1 (6 bases). Germline lookup yields CDR1 LNHNV and CDR2 YYDKDF (reference sequence). This CDR3 has 13 amino acids. V dropped 0 bases and J dropped 14 bases, with 15 bases sitting between them. CDR3 nucleotide sequence: TGTGCCACCAGCAGAGATGGGGGCAGCCCGTGGTATTTT. This translates into CATSRDGGSPWYF.

The V gene is TRBV19, the J gene TRBJ2-7, with 7 bases lining up with TRBD2. Germline trimming cut 3 bases from V and 2 bases from J; bases unmatched to any gene: 4. The germline V gene encodes CDR1 LNHDA and CDR2 SQIVND (reference sequence). The CDR3 sequence is 14 residues long. The CDR3 DNA follows: TGTGCCAGTAGTATGGCGGGGGTCACCTACGAGCAGTACTTC. Its protein is CASSMAGVTYEQYF.

The rearrangement joins TRBV7-9 to TRBJ2-6, with 10 bases aligning to TRBD2. From germline, CDR1 is SEHNR and CDR2 FQNEAQ (reference sequence). This CDR3 comprises 19 residues. V lost 8 bases to trimming and J lost 0 bases; unmatched junction nucleotides: 13. The CDR3 sequence is CASATGLAASDSGANVLTF. The CDR3 DNA sequence: TGTGCCAGCGCAACCGGACTAGCGGCATCCGACTCTGGGGCCAACGTCCTGACTTTC.